Following are 16 T cell receptor beta chains from one sample sequenced in a study of blood T cell repertoires in COVID-19. Clones were sequenced by immunoSEQ multiplex PCR, and TCRdb holds only the in-frame ones, with some missing. The repertoire holds some 250,000 clones, approximately 85% seen once, with around 0.7% in the top ten. Sequencing used peripheral blood. The receptors shown here come from a human donor in a cohort sampled during active COVID-19.

The chain recombines TRBV28 with TRBJ1-6, with D perhaps TRBD1 (6 bases). The CDR3 covers 13 residues. V was trimmed by 4 bases and J by 6 bases, leaving 7 bases between them. Germline loops: CDR1 MDHEN, CDR2 SYDVKM. The CDR3 nucleotides read TGTGCCAGCAGTTCAGGGGCTAATTCACCCCTCCACTTT. Amino acids: CASSSGANSPLHF.

The chain couples TRBV7-2 to TRBJ2-1; D is ambiguous. The V end was cut by 3 bases, the J end by 4 bases, with 4 bases between. Germline V lookup: CDR1 SGHTA, CDR2 FQGNSA. The CDR3 loop spans 12 amino acids. The CDR3 sequence: CASSFSYNEQFF. The CDR3 region has the DNA TGTGCCAGCAGCTTCTCTTACAATGAGCAGTTCTTC.

V gene TRBV6-5 combines with J gene TRBJ1-4, with TRBD1 matching over 7 bases. J lost 8 bases, V lost 4 bases, and 10 bases had no gene match. Looked up from germline, CDR1 is MNHEY and CDR2 is SVGAGI. The CDR3 has 15 amino acids. This CDR3 reads CASSFSGSGGEKLFF. CDR3 in DNA: TGTGCCAGCAGTTTCTCAGGTTCAGGGGGAGAAAAACTGTTTTTT.

This sequence joins TRBV6-2 or TRBV6-3 and TRBJ2-1; D might be TRBD1 (5 bases). The germline V gene encodes CDR1 MNHEY and CDR2 SVGEGT. The CDR3 sequence is 15 residues long. V lost 2 bases and J 4 bases, leaving 12 bases between the germline ends. CDR3 sequence (DNA): TGTGCCAGCAGTTACGGGTCAGGGTATTACAATGAGCAGTTCTTC. Translated, it gives CASSYGSGYYNEQFF.

V usage is TRBV12-3 or TRBV12-4 and J usage is TRBJ1-2; 7 nucleotides align to TRBD1. Germline trimming cut 6 bases from V and 4 bases from J; bases unmatched to any gene: 5. The length of the CDR3 is 13 residues. CDR3 coding DNA: TGTGCCAGCAGACGACAGGGTAGCTATGGCTACACCTTC. This encodes CASRRQGSYGYTF.

The V and J genes are TRBV7-2 and TRBJ2-7, with 9 positions matching TRBD2. V was pared by 1 base and J by 4 bases, with 5 bases of the junction left unmatched. From germline, CDR1 is SGHTA and CDR2 FQGNSA. There are 15 residues in the CDR3. This CDR3 is CASSLGGLASYEQYF. For the CDR3, the DNA is TGTGCCAGCAGCTTAGGAGGACTAGCGAGTTACGAGCAGTACTTC.

The DNA of the CDR3 is TGTGCCAGCAGCGAGTGGGAGACCCAGTACTTC. This codes for CASSEWETQYF. The rearrangement joins TRBV2 to TRBJ2-5; the D is unclear. The CDR3 has 11 residues. Germline CDR1 SNHLY, CDR2 FYNNEI. Trimming left V 6 bases short and J 5 bases short, with 7 bases between.

V is TRBV28 and J is TRBJ2-7; 11 bases match TRBD1. Trimming removed 11 bases from V and 2 bases from J; junction bases left unmatched: 5. Germline assignment: CDR1 MDHEN and CDR2 SYDVKM. The CDR3 totals 13 residues. The CDR3 region is CAGRDRGAYEQYF. The CDR3 DNA is TGTGCCGGGAGGGACAGGGGGGCCTACGAGCAGTACTTC.

This CDR3 reads CASSGQGYEKLFF. CDR3 DNA: TGTGCCAGCAGTGGACAGGGGTATGAAAAACTGTTTTTT. V gene TRBV25-1 combines with J gene TRBJ1-4; TRBD1 aligns across 8 bases. Germline V lookup: CDR1 MGHDK, CDR2 SYGVNS. V was pared by 4 bases and J by 6 bases, with 1 base of the junction left unmatched. The CDR3 length is 13 residues.

The rearrangement links TRBV19 to TRBJ2-1, with a tentative D call TRBD2 (6 bases). V lost 1 base to trimming and J lost 3 bases, with 10 bases between them. This CDR3 spans 15 amino acids. Germline V gene sequence: CDR1 LNHDA, CDR2 SQIVND (reference sequence). CDR3 coding DNA: TGTGCCAGTAGTATAGCGGGGGAAATCTACAATGAGCAGTTCTTC. Protein product: CASSIAGEIYNEQFF.

As concerns this clone: The sample holds other DNA sequences that translate to the same CDR3. The chain carries TRBV5-1 and TRBJ1-1; D is unclear. CDR1 and CDR2 from the germline V gene are SGHRS and YFSETQ. Trimming shortened V by 2 bases and J by 3 bases, and 5 bases separated the two germline ends. The CDR3 runs 12 residues. The CDR3 DNA is TGCGCCAGCAGCTTAACGGACACTGAAGCTTTCTTT. Translated: CASSLTDTEAFF. Drawing the rest from reference TRBV5-1 and TRBJ1-1, the complete variable domain is KAGVTQTPRYLIKTRGQQVTLSCSPISGHRSVSWYQQTPGQGLQFLFEYFSETQRNKGNFPGRFSGRQFSNSRSEMNVSTLELGDSALYLCASSLTDTEAFFGQGTRLTVV.

This sequence joins TRBV19 and TRBJ2-7; TRBD1 matches 9 bases. Trimming cost V 5 bases and J 5 bases; bases outside gene matches: 10. CDR3 length: 15 residues. The germline V gene has CDR1 LNHDA and CDR2 SQIVND (reference sequence). The CDR3 sequence is CASSSRGTGYDEQYF. The CDR3 DNA is TGTGCCAGTAGTTCAAGGGGGACAGGGTATGACGAGCAGTACTTC.

This clone was observed a few times. V is TRBV15 and J is TRBJ1-3; D unclear. The V gene lost 8 bases and the J gene lost 7 bases, with 9 bases spanning the gap. Germline CDR1 is LNHNV and CDR2 is YYDKDF (reference sequence). CDR3 length equals 11 residues. DNA for the CDR3: TGTGCCACCTCCCGGTCCAACACCATATATTTT. It is translated as CATSRSNTIYF.

In this sample, this clone turned up a few times. This chain connects TRBV19 to TRBJ1-5; 11 nucleotides line up with TRBD1. The J segment lost 5 bases and the V segment lost 10 bases, leaving 7 bases of the junction unmatched. Per germline, CDR1 LNHDA and CDR2 SQIVND (reference sequence). CDR3 length equals 14 residues. CDR3 sequence reads: CATRTGGWDQPQHF. In DNA, the CDR3 is TGTGCCACCAGGACAGGGGGCTGGGATCAGCCCCAGCATTTT.

The rearrangement uses TRBV7-2 and TRBJ1-5; weak D call: TRBD1 (6 bases). The CDR3 loop spans 17 amino acids. Germline CDR1 is SGHTA and CDR2 is FQGNSA. Trimming left V 2 bases short and J 0 bases short, with 14 bases between. In DNA, the CDR3 is TGTGCCAGCAGCTTAAGGGGGGGGAGGGGTAGCAATCAGCCCCAGCATTTT. Its protein product is CASSLRGGRGSNQPQHF.

V and J are TRBV19 and TRBJ2-1; 12 bases are a match to TRBD2. Looked up from germline, CDR1 is LNHDA and CDR2 is SQIVND (reference sequence). V lost 4 bases and J lost 8; bases outside the gene matches: 3. The CDR3 totals 14 residues. The CDR3: CASSRTSGIDEQFF. The CDR3 DNA reads TGTGCCAGTAGTAGGACTAGCGGGATTGATGAGCAGTTCTTC.